These T cell receptor beta chains were read from a single sample in a study of blood T cell repertoires in COVID-19. Data came from immunoSEQ multiplex PCR; TCRdb stores just in-frame clones and leaves some out. The top ten hold more than 2% of the sample, which has about 400,000 clones, roughly 86% seen once. Sequencing was performed on PBMCs or T cells enriched from blood (not recorded which). The origin of the receptors is a woman aged 40 to 50 with acute COVID-19. Each CDR3 is given with its conserved first and last residue. D genes are given only for firm matches. Size is stated for part of the rows, as once, few or many counts, or as a class when the clone is expanded.

d_gene	v_gene	abundance	j_gene	CDR3nt	CDR3aa
-	TRBV4-1	-	TRBJ1-3	TGCGCCAGCAGCCAAGTTAGAGGAAACACCATATATTTT	CASSQVRGNTIYF
-	TRBV19	-	TRBJ1-5	TGTGCCAGTAGTCGTCGGGTTAGTAATCAGCCCCAGCATTTT	CASSRRVSNQPQHF
-	TRBV6-5	-	TRBJ1-2	TGTGCCAGCACTCAGGGGACCATAAGACCCTATGGCTACACCTTC	CASTQGTIRPYGYTF
TRBD1	TRBV3-1/TRBV3-2	-	TRBJ2-7	TGTGCCAGCAGCCGGACAGGGGGTCTCTACGAGCAGTACTTC	CASSRTGGLYEQYF
TRBD2	TRBV5-4	-	TRBJ2-3	TGTGCCAGCAGCTTGGCCGGGACTAGCGGGGGTTCGCAGTATTTT	CASSLAGTSGGSQYF
TRBD1	TRBV24-1	-	TRBJ2-5	TGTGCCACCAGTGATTGGGGACAGGGGGGCCAAGAGACCCAGTACTTC	CATSDWGQGGQETQYF
-	TRBV4-1	-	TRBJ1-2	TGCGCCAGCAGCCAAGATGGTCGGTTCTATGGCTACACCTTC	CASSQDGRFYGYTF
-	TRBV7-9	-	TRBJ2-7	TGTGCCAGCAGAGTCGGGGGGGACAGCCTCCCCGAGCAGTACTTC	CASRVGGDSLPEQYF
TRBD1	TRBV5-8	few	TRBJ1-5	TGTGCCAGCAGACAACCGGGACAGGGATTCGGTCAGCCCCAGCATTTT	CASRQPGQGFGQPQHF
-	TRBV5-6	-	TRBJ2-2	TGTGCCAGCAGCTCTTTTCAGGACTCCCTCCGAGCTAACACCGGGGAGCTGTTTTTT	CASSSFQDSLRANTGELFF
-	TRBV14	-	TRBJ2-7	TGTGCCAGCAGCCAAGACCTATATAACGAGCAGTACTTC	CASSQDLYNEQYF
TRBD1	TRBV19	-	TRBJ1-3	TGTGCCAGTTGTGACAGGGGAAGTTCCGGAAACACCATATATTTT	CASCDRGSSGNTIYF
-	TRBV27	few	TRBJ2-2	TGTGCCAGCAGCCCTTTAAACACCGGGGAGCTGTTTTTT	CASSPLNTGELFF
-	TRBV9	-	TRBJ1-2	TGTGCCAGCAGCGTTCAGACAGGAAACTATGGCTACACCTTC	CASSVQTGNYGYTF
-	TRBV3-1/TRBV3-2	-	TRBJ2-5	TGTGCCAGCAGCCGCAGAGAGACCCAGTACTTC	CASSRRETQYF
-	TRBV27	-	TRBJ2-1	TGTGCCAGCAGTCCAGACAGGCCTGCCTACAATGAGCAGTTCTTC	CASSPDRPAYNEQFF
TRBD1	TRBV3-1/TRBV3-2	-	TRBJ1-1	TGTGCCAGCAGCGGGCAGGGGGGGAACACTGAAGCTTTCTTT	CASSGQGGNTEAFF
TRBD1	TRBV5-5	-	TRBJ1-2	TGTGCCAGCAGCTTAGGACAGGGAGTCTATGGCTACACCTTC	CASSLGQGVYGYTF
-	TRBV19	-	TRBJ1-6	TGTGCCAGTAGTATAGATCCGGGAAATGCACCCCTCCACTTT	CASSIDPGNAPLHF
-	TRBV3-1/TRBV3-2	-	TRBJ2-6	TGTGCCAGCAGCCACCTCGGCGGAGGGCTGGGGGCCAACGTCCTGACTTTC	CASSHLGGGLGANVLTF
-	TRBV7-9	-	TRBJ2-5	TGTGCCAGCAGCTACTTTAGCAGGGAAGAGACCCAGTACTTC	CASSYFSREETQYF
-	TRBV7-9	-	TRBJ1-1	TGTGCCAGCAGCCCCATCAGGGACACTGAAGCTTTCTTT	CASSPIRDTEAFF
-	TRBV25-1	-	TRBJ2-1	TGTGCCAGCAGTGAATATCGGGACATCAATGAGCAGTTCTTC	CASSEYRDINEQFF
TRBD1	TRBV3-1/TRBV3-2	-	TRBJ2-1	TGTGCCAGCAGCCAAGGCGGGACAGGGAGCTCCTACAATGAGCAGTTCTTC	CASSQGGTGSSYNEQFF
-	TRBV27	-	TRBJ1-2	TGTGCCAGCGCGACAAGTTCTAACTATGGCTACACCTTC	CASATSSNYGYTF
TRBD1	TRBV19	-	TRBJ1-6	TGTGCCAGTAGACACAGGGGAAGTAATTCACCCCTCCACTTT	CASRHRGSNSPLHF
-	TRBV2	-	TRBJ1-5	TGTGCCAGCAGTGAAGCTCTTAGCAATCAGCCCCAGCATTTT	CASSEALSNQPQHF
TRBD1	TRBV30	-	TRBJ1-2	TGTGCCTGGGCGGCGACAGGGCCGAACTATGGCTACACCTTC	CAWAATGPNYGYTF
TRBD1	TRBV19	few	TRBJ1-2	TGTGCCAGTAGGGTACAGGGGAACTATGGCTACACCTTC	CASRVQGNYGYTF
TRBD1	TRBV6-5	-	TRBJ1-5	TGTGCCAGCAGTTACGGACAGGGCGGCAATCAGCCCCAGCATTTT	CASSYGQGGNQPQHF
TRBD2	TRBV25-1	-	TRBJ2-5	TGTGCCAGCAGCACTAGCGGTGAGACCCAGTACTTC	CASSTSGETQYF
-	TRBV15	few	TRBJ1-6	TGTGCCACCAGCAGAGATCTATCGGGAAATTCACCCCTCCACTTT	CATSRDLSGNSPLHF
-	TRBV5-1	-	TRBJ1-1	TGCGCCAGCAGCTTGGGGAGTGGCACTGAAGCTTTCTTT	CASSLGSGTEAFF
TRBD1	TRBV11-2	few	TRBJ1-3	TGTGCCAGCAGCTCAGCCGGGACAGGGTTTGGAAACACCATATATTTT	CASSSAGTGFGNTIYF
-	TRBV5-1	-	TRBJ2-7	TGCGCCAGCAGCAGAGACTCCTACGAGCAGTACTTC	CASSRDSYEQYF
TRBD1	TRBV18	few	TRBJ1-3	TGTGCCAGCTCATCAGGGGGTCAAGGAAACACCATATATTTT	CASSSGGQGNTIYF
-	TRBV5-3	-	TRBJ1-2	TGTGCCAGAAGCTCCCCGGACACTGTCTATGGCTACACCTTC	CARSSPDTVYGYTF